This TCR beta chain derives from a study of T cell clones after liver transplantation. Study background: Liver transplant recipients had immunosuppression withdrawal attempted within 2 years.

About this clone itself: Its antigen is as yet unknown.

Study results and limitations: Post-transplant, graft-donor-reactive CD4 TCRbeta sequences in blood dropped significantly in most of the 8 subjects. Donor-reactive sequences fell more than third party-reactive ones, suggesting partial deletion.

V gave up 6 bases and J gave up 0 bases; unmatched junction bases: 3. This CDR3 is 14 amino acids long. CDR1 is SGHNT, CDR2 YYREEE, per germline (reference sequence). The table came from immunoSEQ multiplex PCR; TCRdb's copy has only in-frame clones and leaves some out. The table has under 130,000 clones, about 86% seen once; the top ten hold approximately 3%. V gene TRBV5-4 combines with J gene TRBJ2-3; 8 bases map to TRBD2. This material consisted of CD4+ T cells from blood, taken roughly 50 months after liver transplant. This clonotype was obtained from a human patient who received a liver transplant. The graft donor may be the source of some T cells. DNA of the CDR3: TGTGCCAGCACGTCGGGGGGGAGCACAGATACGCAGTATTTT. This codes for CASTSGGSTDTQYF.